This TCR beta chain was observed in a study of blood T cell repertoires in COVID-19. Overall study: Acute-phase and convalescent COVID-19 samples originated in the United States, Italy and Spain. Sources were T cells, B-cell-depleted T cells, or PBMCs; the material itself was cDNA or gDNA.

The protocol was immunoSEQ multiplex PCR, while the TCRdb copy is restricted to in-frame clones and leaves out a portion. The profile shows about 220,000 clones, roughly 80% of them singletons. The germline V gene has CDR1 GTSNPN and CDR2 SVGIG (reference sequence). J lost 5 bases, V lost 8 bases, and 14 bases had no gene match. The CDR3 covers 16 residues. The TCR comes from a woman in her 70s with acute or convalescent COVID-19. The V call is TRBV30, the J call TRBJ2-5, with TRBD2 matching over 13 bases. Sequenced material: peripheral blood. The CDR3 coding sequence is TGTGCCGGAGATTGGACTAGCGGGGGAAACAGGGAGACCCAGTACTTC. This encodes CAGDWTSGGNRETQYF.